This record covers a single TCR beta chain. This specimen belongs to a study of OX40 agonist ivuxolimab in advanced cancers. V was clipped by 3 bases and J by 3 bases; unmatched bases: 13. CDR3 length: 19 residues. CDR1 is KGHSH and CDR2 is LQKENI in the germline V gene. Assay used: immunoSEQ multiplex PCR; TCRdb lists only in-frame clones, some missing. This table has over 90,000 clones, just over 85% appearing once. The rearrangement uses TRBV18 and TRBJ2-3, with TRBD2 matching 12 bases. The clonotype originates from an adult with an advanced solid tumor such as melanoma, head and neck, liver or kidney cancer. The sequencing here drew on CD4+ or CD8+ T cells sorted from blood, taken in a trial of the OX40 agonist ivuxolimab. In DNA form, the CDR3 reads TGTGCCAGCTCACCCCAAATTCCGCGACTAGCGGGAGTTACAGATACGCAGTATTTT. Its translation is CASSPQIPRLAGVTDTQYF.